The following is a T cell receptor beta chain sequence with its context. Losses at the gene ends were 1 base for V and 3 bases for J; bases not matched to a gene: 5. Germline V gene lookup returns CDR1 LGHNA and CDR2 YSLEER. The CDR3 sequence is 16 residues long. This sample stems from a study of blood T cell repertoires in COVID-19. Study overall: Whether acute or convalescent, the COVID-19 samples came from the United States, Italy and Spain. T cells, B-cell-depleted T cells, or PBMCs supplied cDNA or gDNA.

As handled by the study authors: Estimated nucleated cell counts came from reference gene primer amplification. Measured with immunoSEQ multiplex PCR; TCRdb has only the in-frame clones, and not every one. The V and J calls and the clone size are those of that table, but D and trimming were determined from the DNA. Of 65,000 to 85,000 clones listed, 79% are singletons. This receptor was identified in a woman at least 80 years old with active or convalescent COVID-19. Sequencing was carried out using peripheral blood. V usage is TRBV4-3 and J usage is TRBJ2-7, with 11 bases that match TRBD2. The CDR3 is CASSQGFSGGDYEQYF. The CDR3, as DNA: TGCGCCAGCAGCCAAGGCTTTAGCGGGGGGGACTACGAGCAGTACTTC.